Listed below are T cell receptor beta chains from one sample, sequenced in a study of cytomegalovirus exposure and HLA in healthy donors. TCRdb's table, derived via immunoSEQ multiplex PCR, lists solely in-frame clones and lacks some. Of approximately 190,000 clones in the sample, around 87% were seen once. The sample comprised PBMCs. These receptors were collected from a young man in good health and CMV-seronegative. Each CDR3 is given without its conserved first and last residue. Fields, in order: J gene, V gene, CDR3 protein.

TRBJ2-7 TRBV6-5 ASSYPTGTSYEQY
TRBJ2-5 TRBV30 AWSVPVRGICGETQY
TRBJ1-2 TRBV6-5 ASSPGGARYGYT
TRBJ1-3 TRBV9 ASSVGTGASGNTIY
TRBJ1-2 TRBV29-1 SVEGGQGRLYGYT
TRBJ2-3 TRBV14 ASSQDLRGVTDTQY
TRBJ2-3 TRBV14 ASSRGTDTQY
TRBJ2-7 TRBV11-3 ASSLGGLAGYEQY
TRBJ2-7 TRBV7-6 ASSPTGTGGEQY
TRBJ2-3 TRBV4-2 ASSQERVDGGAYTQY
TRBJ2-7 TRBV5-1 ASSLGAGQVGYEQY
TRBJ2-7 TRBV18 ASSRPGLAGAPLGGEQY
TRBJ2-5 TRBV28 ATVRDRVSKTQY
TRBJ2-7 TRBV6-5 VSRNRGGKGYEQY
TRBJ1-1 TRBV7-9 ASSRWTGGAGHTEAF
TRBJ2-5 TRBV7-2 ASSLTSGRLETQY